The present T cell receptor beta chain was sequenced within a study of T cell responses to AZD1222 COVID-19 vaccine. Findings of the study overall: Spike was spanned by vaccine-associated CD4 TCRs, with dominance at 160-218 and 743-854. White British donors predominated, females outnumbered males, and clonal diversity was possibly underestimated.

This CDR3 comprises 15 residues. CDR1 and CDR2 (germline): LGHNA, YSLEER. V shed 2 bases and J 4 bases; nucleotides not matched to a gene: 4. Note on this clone: Its antigen is not identified.

Second-dose intervals of approximately 4 or approximately 12 weeks were pooled. Using immunoSEQ multiplex PCR, the repertoire was profiled, and TCRdb retains in-frame clones only, with some absent. The sample holds 110,000 to 150,000 clones, around 89% seen once. The chain joins TRBV4-3 to TRBJ1-4, with 7 bases lining up with TRBD1. This specimen was peripheral blood, taken 28 days after the second AZD1222 dose. This receptor was identified in an adult who received the AZD1222 COVID-19 vaccine. The CDR3 spells CASSQTTGDNEKLFF. CDR3 nucleotides: TGCGCCAGCAGCCAAACCACAGGGGATAATGAAAAACTGTTTTTT.